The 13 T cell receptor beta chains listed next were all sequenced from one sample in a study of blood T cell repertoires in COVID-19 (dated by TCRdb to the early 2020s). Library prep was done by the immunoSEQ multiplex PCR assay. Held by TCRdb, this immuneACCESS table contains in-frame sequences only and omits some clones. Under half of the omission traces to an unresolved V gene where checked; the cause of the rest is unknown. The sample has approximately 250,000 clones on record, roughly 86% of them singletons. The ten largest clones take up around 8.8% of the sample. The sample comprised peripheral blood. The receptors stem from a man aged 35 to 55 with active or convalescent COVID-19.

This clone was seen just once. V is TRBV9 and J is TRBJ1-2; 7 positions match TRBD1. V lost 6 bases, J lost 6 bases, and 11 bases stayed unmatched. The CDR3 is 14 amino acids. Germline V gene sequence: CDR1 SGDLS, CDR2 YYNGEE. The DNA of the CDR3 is TGTGCCAGCACCATTGCGACGACAGGGAATGGCTACACCTTC. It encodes CASTIATTGNGYTF.

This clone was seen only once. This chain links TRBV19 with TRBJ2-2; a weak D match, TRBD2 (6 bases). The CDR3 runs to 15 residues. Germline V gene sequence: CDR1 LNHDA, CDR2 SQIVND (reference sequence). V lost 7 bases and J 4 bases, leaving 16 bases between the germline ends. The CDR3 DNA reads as TGTGCCAGTACCGGACGACTAGTCGGCACCGGGGAGCTGTTTTTT. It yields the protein CASTGRLVGTGELFF.

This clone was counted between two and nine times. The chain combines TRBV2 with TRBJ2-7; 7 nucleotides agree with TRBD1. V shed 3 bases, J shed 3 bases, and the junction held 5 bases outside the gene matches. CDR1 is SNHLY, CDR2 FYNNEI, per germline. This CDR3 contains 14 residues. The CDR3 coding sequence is TGTGCCAGCAGTGAGGGGGACAGATACTACGAGCAGTACTTC. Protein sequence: CASSEGDRYYEQYF.

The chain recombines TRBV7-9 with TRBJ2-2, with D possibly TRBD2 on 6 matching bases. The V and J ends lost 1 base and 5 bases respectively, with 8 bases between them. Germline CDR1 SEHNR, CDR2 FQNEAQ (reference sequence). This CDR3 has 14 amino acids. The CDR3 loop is CASSLGRETGELFF. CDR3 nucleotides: TGTGCCAGCAGCTTAGGACGGGAGACCGGGGAGCTGTTTTTT.

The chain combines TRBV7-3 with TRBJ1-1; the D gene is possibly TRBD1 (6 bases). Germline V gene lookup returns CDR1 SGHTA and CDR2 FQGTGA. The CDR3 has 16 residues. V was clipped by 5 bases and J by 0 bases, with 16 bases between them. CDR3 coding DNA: TGTGCCAGCAGCCTCTCGGGGGGCCCTATGAACACTGAAGCTTTCTTT. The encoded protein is CASSLSGGPMNTEAFF.

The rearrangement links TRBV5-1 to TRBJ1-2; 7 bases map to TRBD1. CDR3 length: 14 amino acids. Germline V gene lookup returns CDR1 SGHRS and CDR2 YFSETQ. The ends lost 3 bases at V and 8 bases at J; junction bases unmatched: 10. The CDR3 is CASSSGQPGEGYTF. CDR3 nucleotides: TGCGCCAGCAGCTCGGGACAGCCCGGCGAAGGCTACACCTTC.

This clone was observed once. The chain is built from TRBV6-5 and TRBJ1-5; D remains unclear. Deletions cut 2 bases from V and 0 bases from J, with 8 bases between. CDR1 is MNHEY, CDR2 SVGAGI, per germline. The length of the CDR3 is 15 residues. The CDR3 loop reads CASSYRVNSNQPQHF. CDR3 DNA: TGTGCCAGCAGTTACCGAGTGAATAGCAATCAGCCCCAGCATTTT.

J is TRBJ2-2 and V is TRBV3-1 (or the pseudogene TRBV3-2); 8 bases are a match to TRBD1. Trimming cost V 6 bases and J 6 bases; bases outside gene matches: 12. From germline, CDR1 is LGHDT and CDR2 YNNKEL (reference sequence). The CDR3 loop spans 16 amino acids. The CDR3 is CASSQRTGKYPGELFF. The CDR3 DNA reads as TGTGCCAGCAGTCAGAGGACAGGGAAGTACCCCGGGGAGCTGTTTTTT.

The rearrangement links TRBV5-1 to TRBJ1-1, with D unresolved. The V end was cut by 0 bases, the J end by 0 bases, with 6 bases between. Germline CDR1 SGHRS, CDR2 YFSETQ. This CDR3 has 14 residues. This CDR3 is CASSLAGMNTEAFF. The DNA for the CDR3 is TGCGCCAGCAGCTTGGCAGGCATGAACACTGAAGCTTTCTTT.

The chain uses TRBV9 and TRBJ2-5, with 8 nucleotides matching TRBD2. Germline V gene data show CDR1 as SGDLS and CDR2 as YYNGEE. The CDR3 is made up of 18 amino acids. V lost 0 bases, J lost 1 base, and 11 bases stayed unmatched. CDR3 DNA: TGTGCCAGCAGCGTAGGGGGTGGGAATAGCGGGATCCAAGAGACCCAGTACTTC. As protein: CASSVGGGNSGIQETQYF.

This CDR3 reads CASSQHRDYRNIEQFF. The CDR3 region has the DNA TGCGCCAGCAGCCAGCACCGGGACTACAGGAACATTGAGCAGTTCTTC. The rearrangement uses TRBV4-1 and TRBJ2-1; 7 bases fit TRBD2. The V gene end was trimmed by 3 bases and the J gene end by 9 bases; junction bases not matched to a gene: 14. The germline gives CDR1 MGHRA, CDR2 YSYEKL. The CDR3 extends over 16 amino acids.

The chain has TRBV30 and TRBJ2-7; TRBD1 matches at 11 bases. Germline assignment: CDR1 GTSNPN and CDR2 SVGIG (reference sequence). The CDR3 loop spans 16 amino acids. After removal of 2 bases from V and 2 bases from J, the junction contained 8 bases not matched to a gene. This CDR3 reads CAWSSPDRGRPYEQYF. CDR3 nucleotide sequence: TGTGCCTGGAGTTCCCCGGACAGGGGGCGACCCTACGAGCAGTACTTC. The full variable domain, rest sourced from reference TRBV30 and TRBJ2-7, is SQTIHQWPATLVQPVGSPLSLECTVEGTSNPNLYWYRQAAGRGLQLLFYSVGIGQISSEVPQNLSASRPQDRQFILSSKKLLLSDSGFYLCAWSSPDRGRPYEQYFGPGTRLTVT.

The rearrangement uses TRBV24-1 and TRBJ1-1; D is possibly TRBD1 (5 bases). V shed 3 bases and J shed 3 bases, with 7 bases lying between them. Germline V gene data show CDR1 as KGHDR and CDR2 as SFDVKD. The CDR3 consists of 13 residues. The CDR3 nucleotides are TGTGCCACCAGTGATGACAGCTACACTGAAGCTTTCTTT. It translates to CATSDDSYTEAFF.